Below, one TCR beta chain is given with its context. CDR3 length: 15 residues. CDR1 is SEHNR and CDR2 is FQNEAQ in the germline V gene (reference sequence). This sample is part of a study of T cells expressing NK-cell markers. Study-level information: The authors sequenced eight donors, of whom seven were HCMV-seropositive and one was seronegative.

5'RACE template switching with UMIs produced the TCR beta cDNA. TCRdb processed the 5' RACE reads again and assigns one entry to each CDR3 protein, with no DNA. The sample data list 160,000 or so distinct CDR3 sequences. The receptor was derived from a woman between 18 and 70 years old in good health. The V call is TRBV7-9, the J call TRBJ2-3; the TRBD2 assignment by TCRdb is unverifiable without DNA. What was sequenced was blood T cells: a sorted CD56 or NKG2C T cell subset, CD4+ or CD8+ T cells, or bulk PBMC T cells (not recorded which). CDR3 amino acids: CASSQPGGATDTQYF. The full variable domain, in which reference TRBV7-9 and TRBJ2-3 provide the parts outside the CDR3, is DTGVSQNPRHKITKRGQNVTFRCDPISEHNRLYWYRQTLGQGPEFLTYFQNEAQLEKSRLLSDRFSAERPKGSFSTLEIQRTEQGDSAMYLCASSQPGGATDTQYFGPGTRLTVL.